This T cell receptor (beta chain) emerged from a study of technical replicates of blood from several donors. The repertoire was sequenced with immunoSEQ multiplex PCR; TCRdb's copy has only in-frame clones and lacks some. The sample yields 80,000 to 95,000 clones, about 94% seen once. CDR1 PRHDT and CDR2 FYEKMQ come from the germline V gene (reference sequence). Trimming left V 2 bases short and J 1 base short, with 5 bases between. The CDR3 extends over 13 amino acids. This receptor was identified in a human donor in good health. V and J are TRBV13 and TRBJ1-2; D not resolved. The source material was T cells isolated from PBMCs. In DNA, the CDR3 is TGTGCCAGCAGCTTATCCTATAACTATGGCTACACCTTC. It codes for CASSLSYNYGYTF. Full variable domain (remainder filled in from reference TRBV13 and TRBJ1-2): AAGVIQSPRHLIKEKRETATLKCYPIPRHDTVYWYQQGPGQDPQFLISFYEKMQSDKGSIPDRFSAQQFSDYHSELNMSSLELGDSALYFCASSLSYNYGYTFGSGTRLTVV.